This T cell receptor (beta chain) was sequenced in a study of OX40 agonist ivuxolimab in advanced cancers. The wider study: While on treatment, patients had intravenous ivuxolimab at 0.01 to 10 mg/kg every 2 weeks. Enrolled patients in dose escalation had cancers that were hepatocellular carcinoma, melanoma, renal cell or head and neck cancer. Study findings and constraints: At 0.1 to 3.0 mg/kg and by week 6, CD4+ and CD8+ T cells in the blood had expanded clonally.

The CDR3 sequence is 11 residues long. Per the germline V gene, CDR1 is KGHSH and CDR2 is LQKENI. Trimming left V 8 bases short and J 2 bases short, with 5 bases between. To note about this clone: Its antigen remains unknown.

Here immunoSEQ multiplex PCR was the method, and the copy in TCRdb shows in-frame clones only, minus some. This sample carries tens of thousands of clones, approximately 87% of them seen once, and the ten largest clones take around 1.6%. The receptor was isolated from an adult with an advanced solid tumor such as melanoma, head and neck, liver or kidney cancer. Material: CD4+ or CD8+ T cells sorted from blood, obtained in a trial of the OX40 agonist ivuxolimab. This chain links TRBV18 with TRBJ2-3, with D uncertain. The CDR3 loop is CASRLTDTQYF. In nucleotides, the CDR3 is TGTGCCAGCCGACTCACAGATACGCAGTATTTT.